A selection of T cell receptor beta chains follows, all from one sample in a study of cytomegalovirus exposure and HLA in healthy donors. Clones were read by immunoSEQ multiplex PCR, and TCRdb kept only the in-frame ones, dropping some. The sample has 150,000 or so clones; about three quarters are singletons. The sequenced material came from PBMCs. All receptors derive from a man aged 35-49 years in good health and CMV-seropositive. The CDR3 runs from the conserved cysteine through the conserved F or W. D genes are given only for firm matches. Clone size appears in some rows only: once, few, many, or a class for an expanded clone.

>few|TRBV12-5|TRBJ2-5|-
CARGLGIGHGQETQYF
TGTGCTCGTGGTTTGGGCATTGGACACGGACAAGAGACCCAGTACTTC
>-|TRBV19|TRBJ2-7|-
CASSSPYEDEQYF
TGTGCCAGTAGTAGCCCCTATGAAGACGAGCAGTACTTC
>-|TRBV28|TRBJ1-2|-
CASSLGGNYGYTF
TGTGCCAGCAGTTTGGGGGGGAACTATGGCTACACCTTC
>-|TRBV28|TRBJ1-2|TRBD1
CASSLGTALNYGYTF
TGTGCCAGCAGTTTAGGGACAGCGCTGAACTATGGCTACACCTTC
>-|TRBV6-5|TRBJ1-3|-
CASRTDRSSGNTIYF
TGTGCCAGCAGAACCGACAGGAGCTCTGGAAACACCATATATTTT
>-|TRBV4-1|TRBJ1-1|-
CASSQDSPMNTEAFF
TGCGCCAGCAGCCAGGACAGCCCTATGAACACTGAAGCTTTCTTT
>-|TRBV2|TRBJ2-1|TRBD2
CASSEKSGTNIGEQFF
TGTGCCAGCAGTGAAAAGAGCGGGACTAACATCGGGGAGCAGTTCTTC
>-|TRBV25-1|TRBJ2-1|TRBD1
CASSEPGGFYNEQFF
TGTGCCAGCAGTGAACCAGGGGGTTTCTACAATGAGCAGTTCTTC
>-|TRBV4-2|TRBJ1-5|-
CASSQAPGGTAGGYSNQPQHF
TGTGCCAGCAGCCAAGCCCCCGGCGGGACGGCGGGAGGGTATAGCAATCAGCCCCAGCATTTT
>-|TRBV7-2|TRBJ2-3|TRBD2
CASSRRAGAGTDTQYF
TGTGCCAGCAGCCGCCGAGCGGGAGCTGGGACAGATACGCAGTATTTT
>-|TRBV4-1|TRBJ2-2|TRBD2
CASSQVRTSGSRTGELFF
TGCGCCAGCAGCCAAGTAAGGACTAGCGGGAGTAGGACCGGGGAGCTGTTTTTT
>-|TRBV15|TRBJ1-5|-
CATSRDKARVSWSNQPQHF
TGTGCCACCAGCAGAGATAAGGCCAGGGTGTCATGGAGCAATCAGCCCCAGCATTTT
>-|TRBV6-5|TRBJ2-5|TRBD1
CASSYGTGGLGETQYF
TGTGCCAGCAGTTACGGGACAGGGGGCTTGGGAGAGACCCAGTACTTC
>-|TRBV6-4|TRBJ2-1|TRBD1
CASSDFPGQGNEQFF
TGTGCCAGCAGTGACTTCCCGGGACAGGGCAATGAGCAGTTCTTC
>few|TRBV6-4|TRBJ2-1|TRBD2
CASSQREGNEQFF
TGTGCCAGCAGCCAGCGGGAAGGTAATGAGCAGTTCTTC
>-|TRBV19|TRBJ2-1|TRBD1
CASSRGTGGYNEQFF
TGTGCCAGTAGTCGGGGGACAGGGGGCTACAATGAGCAGTTCTTC
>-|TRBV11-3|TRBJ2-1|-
CASSFRGKYNEQFF
TGTGCCAGCAGCTTCCGCGGAAAGTACAATGAGCAGTTCTTC
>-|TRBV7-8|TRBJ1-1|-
CASSAIQGVGAEAFF
TGTGCCAGCAGCGCAATACAGGGTGTGGGGGCTGAAGCTTTCTTT
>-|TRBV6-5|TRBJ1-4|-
CASSYSRGANEKLFF
TGTGCCAGCAGTTACTCCAGGGGCGCGAATGAAAAACTGTTTTTT
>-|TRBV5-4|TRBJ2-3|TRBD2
CVSSLEGLAGDPLITDTQYF
TGTGTCAGCAGCTTAGAGGGACTAGCGGGAGACCCATTAATCACAGATACGCAGTATTTT
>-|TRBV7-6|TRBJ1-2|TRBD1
CASSLASGGYGYTF
TGTGCCAGCAGCTTAGCTTCAGGGGGATATGGCTACACCTTC
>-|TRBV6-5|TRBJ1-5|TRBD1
CASSLTGGYGQPQHF
TGTGCCAGCAGCTTGACAGGGGGCTATGGTCAGCCCCAGCATTTT
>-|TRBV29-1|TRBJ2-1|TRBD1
CSADDRGGADEQFF
TGCAGCGCCGACGACAGGGGCGGAGCCGATGAGCAGTTCTTC
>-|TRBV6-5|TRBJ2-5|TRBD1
CASRRYPGGRETQYF
TGTGCCAGCAGAAGATACCCAGGGGGCCGAGAGACCCAGTACTTC
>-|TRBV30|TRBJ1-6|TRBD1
CAWGGTANSPLHF
TGTGCCTGGGGAGGGACAGCAAATTCACCCCTCCACTTT
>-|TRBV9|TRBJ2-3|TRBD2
CASSRTSGSRTDTQYF
TGTGCCAGCAGCCGGACTAGCGGGAGCAGGACAGATACGCAGTATTTT